Each of the 23 T cell receptor beta chains below was sequenced from the same sample in a study of blood T cell repertoires in COVID-19. The assay was immunoSEQ multiplex PCR, and TCRdb's table has in-frame clones only and misses some. Among 100,000 or so clones, over 85% were seen once, and the ten largest hold approximately 2%. The sample consisted of peripheral blood. The receptors here all came from a woman between 45 and 65 years old with COVID-19, enrolled during active disease.

The rearrangement uses TRBV7-9 and TRBJ2-3, with 7 bases that match TRBD1. Germline CDR1 and CDR2: SEHNR and FQNEAQ (reference sequence). With 5 bases clipped from V and 0 bases from J, the junction kept 14 bases outside the gene matches. CDR3 length: 18 amino acids. CDR3 nucleotides: TGTGCCAGCAGCCTAATAGGGACAGCCAGACCTAGCACAGATACGCAGTATTTT. Its protein product is CASSLIGTARPSTDTQYF.

This clone turned up a few times. V usage is TRBV21-1 and J usage is TRBJ1-2; the table's D call, TRBD1, has no DNA check behind it. TRBV21-1 is given as a pseudogene. The CDR3 runs to 13 residues. CDR3 region: CASSRTGRYGYTF. In DNA, the CDR3 is TGTGCCAGCAGCCGGACAGGGCGCTATGGCTACACCTTC.

The chain combines TRBV13 with TRBJ2-7; D is unclear. The CDR3 is 14 residues long. V lost 0 bases and J 1 base, leaving 7 bases between the germline ends. CDR1 is PRHDT and CDR2 is FYEKMQ in the germline V gene (reference sequence). The CDR3 DNA reads TGTGCCAGCAGCTTAGGCCGGGTATCCTACGAGCAGTACGTC. Protein product: CASSLGRVSYEQYV.

The chain joins TRBV25-1 to TRBJ1-2, with D possibly being TRBD1 (6 bases). The CDR3 is 15 amino acids. V was clipped by 2 bases and J by 7 bases, with 17 bases between them. The germline V gene encodes CDR1 MGHDK and CDR2 SYGVNS. The CDR3: CASSEPRTGFFGYTF. The CDR3 coding sequence is TGTGCCAGCAGTGAACCCCGCACAGGGTTTTTTGGCTACACCTTC.

This clone was detected only once. The chain employs TRBV28 and TRBJ2-7, with D perhaps TRBD2 (7 bases). The CDR3 spans 15 residues. V lost 2 bases and J 4 bases, leaving 15 bases between the germline ends. Germline CDR1 is MDHEN and CDR2 is SYDVKM. Here the CDR3 reads CASSLPWGGSYEQYF. Here the CDR3 DNA reads TGTGCCAGCAGTTTACCCTGGGGGGGCTCTTACGAGCAGTACTTC.

The gene calls are TRBV11-2 and TRBJ1-4; D might be TRBD1 (6 bases). Germline CDR1 is SGHAT and CDR2 is FQNNGV. The CDR3 is 14 amino acids. Deletions cut 7 bases from V and 7 bases from J, with 16 bases between. CDR3 loop: CASTDRGGREKLFF. The CDR3 region has the DNA TGTGCCAGCACCGATCGAGGGGGTCGTGAAAAACTGTTTTTT. Together with reference TRBV11-2 and TRBJ1-4, the CDR3 gives the full variable domain: EAGVAQSPRYKIIEKRQSVAFWCNPISGHATLYWYQQILGQGPKLLIQFQNNGVVDDSQLPKDRFSAERLKGVDSTLKIQPAKLEDSAVYLCASTDRGGREKLFFGSGTQLSVL.

J is TRBJ1-5 and V is TRBV19; D is unresolved. The CDR3 loop spans 13 amino acids. V lost 1 base to trimming and J lost 3 bases, with 4 bases between them. CDR1 is LNHDA, CDR2 SQIVND, per germline (reference sequence). CDR3 region: CASSIAVNQPQHF. CDR3 sequence (DNA): TGTGCCAGTAGTATAGCAGTCAATCAGCCCCAGCATTTT.

This sequence joins TRBV5-6 and TRBJ2-2; 7 bases match TRBD2. J was trimmed by 2 bases and V by 0 bases; bases with no gene match: 4. The CDR3 spans 16 residues. Germline V gene data show CDR1 as SGHDT and CDR2 as YYEEEE. As DNA, the CDR3 is TGTGCCAGCAGCTTGGCAGCGGGATTTAACACCGGGGAGCTGTTTTTT. As protein: CASSLAAGFNTGELFF.

This clone was seen once. The J gene is TRBJ1-2, the V gene TRBV6-5; 9 nucleotides line up with TRBD1. This CDR3 is built from 15 residues. Trimming cost V 5 bases and J 5 bases; bases outside gene matches: 9. The germline CDR1 and CDR2 sequences are MNHEY and SVGAGI. This chain's CDR3 is CASSPRDRVEYGYTF. The CDR3 DNA reads TGTGCCAGCAGTCCCCGGGACAGGGTAGAGTATGGCTACACCTTC.

CDR3: CASSWTEPTDTQYF. As DNA, the CDR3 is TGTGCCAGCAGTTGGACAGAACCCACAGATACGCAGTATTTT. The chain has TRBV27 and TRBJ2-3; TRBD1 is a possible D gene (6 bases). The CDR3 extends over 14 amino acids. Germline V gene lookup returns CDR1 MNHEY and CDR2 SMNVEV (reference sequence). V was cut by 4 bases and J by 2 bases, with 10 bases left in between.

The chain has TRBV5-1 and TRBJ1-5; the D gene is possibly TRBD1 (5 bases). The V and J ends lost 4 bases and 1 base respectively, with 18 bases between them. The germline V gene has CDR1 SGHRS and CDR2 YFSETQ. This CDR3 region has 17 residues. The DNA for the CDR3 is TGCGCCAGCAGCCCTGGTGGCGGGGGATCAAGCAATCAGCCCCAGCATTTT. As protein: CASSPGGGGSSNQPQHF.

This chain links TRBV7-2 with TRBJ1-1; D perhaps matches TRBD1 (6 bases). The CDR3 is 16 amino acids. CDR1 SGHTA and CDR2 FQGNSA come from the germline V gene. V was cut by 0 bases and J by 1 base, with 12 bases left in between. The CDR3 DNA follows: TGTGCCAGCAGCTTAGCAGGACAGCTTGGGAACACTGAAGCTTTCTTT. Protein sequence: CASSLAGQLGNTEAFF.

The sample holds one count of this clone. The rearrangement links TRBV28 to TRBJ1-1; D gene unclear. Trimming removed 8 bases at V and 4 bases at J, with 11 bases between. Germline CDR1 and CDR2: MDHEN and SYDVKM. The CDR3 length is 12 residues. CDR3 sequence: CASGSLFTEAFF. In DNA, the CDR3 is TGTGCCAGCGGCAGTTTATTCACTGAAGCTTTCTTT.

The chain recombines TRBV27 with TRBJ1-4; weak D call: TRBD1 (6 bases). The germline V and J ends were trimmed by 0 bases and 3 bases, with 11 bases remaining between them. Per germline, CDR1 MNHEY and CDR2 SMNVEV (reference sequence). The CDR3 runs 16 residues. The chain's CDR3 is CASSLSRGLANEKLFF. In DNA form, the CDR3 reads TGTGCCAGCAGTTTATCCAGGGGATTGGCTAATGAAAAACTGTTTTTT. The variable domain in full, completed from reference TRBV27 and TRBJ1-4, reads EAQVTQNPRYLITVTGKKLTVTCSQNMNHEYMSWYRQDPGLGLRQIYYSMNVEVTDKGDVPEGYKVSRKEKRNFPLILESPSPNQTSLYFCASSLSRGLANEKLFFGSGTQLSVL.

The rearrangement uses TRBV28 and TRBJ1-4; 8 bases are a match to TRBD1. The CDR3 totals 14 residues. The V gene's germline CDR1 is MDHEN and CDR2 SYDVKM. Unmatched junction bases numbered 7, after V lost 5 bases and J lost 8 bases. The CDR3 here is CASSLEGQVEKLFF. CDR3 coding DNA: TGTGCCAGCAGTCTGGAGGGACAGGTCGAAAAACTGTTTTTT.

The gene calls are TRBV12-5 and TRBJ1-3; weak D call: TRBD1 (6 bases). Germline V gene sequence: CDR1 LGHNT, CDR2 FRNRAP. Trimming shortened V by 5 bases and J by 3 bases, and 11 bases separated the two germline ends. The CDR3 loop spans 14 amino acids. The CDR3 loop is CASGPTGRGNTIYF. The CDR3 DNA reads TGTGCTAGTGGTCCCACAGGGCGTGGAAACACCATATATTTT. Full variable domain (rest looked up from reference TRBV12-5 and TRBJ1-3): DARVTQTPRHKVTEMGQEVTMRCQPILGHNTVFWYRQTMMQGLELLAYFRNRAPLDDSGMPKDRFSAEMPDATLATLKIQPSEPRDSAVYFCASGPTGRGNTIYFGEGSWLTVV.

V usage is TRBV3-1 (or the pseudogene TRBV3-2) and J usage is TRBJ1-6; D gene uncertain. The CDR3 extends over 14 amino acids. The ends were cut back, 5 bases at V and 0 bases at J, with 5 bases in the middle. CDR1 and CDR2 (germline): LGHDT, YNNKEL (reference sequence). The CDR3: CASSSSSYNSPLHF. The CDR3 DNA reads as TGTGCCAGCAGCTCTAGCTCCTATAATTCACCCCTCCACTTT.

This clone was seen only once. The V gene is TRBV9, the J gene TRBJ1-5; 8 bases fit TRBD1. Germline loops: CDR1 SGDLS, CDR2 YYNGEE. J lost 6 bases, V lost 0 bases, and 5 bases had no gene match. There are 15 residues in the CDR3. As DNA, the CDR3 is TGTGCCAGCAGCGTAGGTTCAGGGGGCGGTCAGCCCCAGCATTTT. This sequence encodes CASSVGSGGGQPQHF.

V gene TRBV5-8 combines with J gene TRBJ2-7; D might be TRBD1 (6 bases). CDR1 and CDR2 from the germline V gene are SGHTS and YDEGEE. Trimming took 0 bases from V and 3 from J, leaving 10 bases between them. The CDR3 covers 14 residues. The CDR3 DNA sequence: TGTGCCAGCAGCTTGGGCCAGGGGTTCTACGAGCAGTACTTC. This translates into CASSLGQGFYEQYF. Full variable domain (rest looked up from reference TRBV5-8 and TRBJ2-7): EAGVTQSPTHLIKTRGQQATLRCSPISGHTSVYWYQQALGLGLQFLLWYDEGEERNRGNFPPRFSGRQFPNYSSELNVNALELEDSALYLCASSLGQGFYEQYFGPGTRLTVT.

CDR3 DNA sequence: TGTGCCAGCAGCCATCGGACAGAAGACACCGGGGAGCTGTTTTTT. Amino acids: CASSHRTEDTGELFF. The chain has TRBV9 and TRBJ2-2; the D gene is possibly TRBD1 (6 bases). This CDR3 is built from 15 residues. Germline-derived CDR1 and CDR2 are SGDLS and YYNGEE. Trimming took 4 bases from V and 3 from J, leaving 13 bases between them. Full variable domain (missing parts from reference TRBV9 and TRBJ2-2): DSGVTQTPKHLITATGQRVTLRCSPRSGDLSVYWYQQSLDQGLQFLIQYYNGEERAKGNILERFSAQQFPDLHSELNLSSLELGDSALYFCASSHRTEDTGELFFGEGSRLTVL.

CDR3: CASKQGAREKLFF. The CDR3 bases are TGTGCTAGTAAACAGGGGGCGAGGGAAAAACTGTTTTTT. The rearrangement links TRBV12-5 to TRBJ1-4, with 9 bases matching TRBD1. The CDR3 length is 13 residues. Trimming took 8 bases from V and 8 from J; bases not matched to a gene: 6. The germline gives CDR1 LGHNT, CDR2 FRNRAP.

The chain joins TRBV7-2 to TRBJ2-5, with D possibly matching TRBD2 (6 bases). Trimming took 5 bases from V and 1 from J, leaving 11 bases between them. CDR1 and CDR2 (germline): SGHTA, FQGNSA. The CDR3 sequence is 14 residues long. CDR3: CASSHRDFQETQYF. DNA for the CDR3: TGTGCCAGCAGCCATCGGGACTTCCAAGAGACCCAGTACTTC.

This rearrangement joins TRBV5-1 to TRBJ1-6; a possible D gene is TRBD1 (6 bases). The CDR3 has 16 residues. V lost 0 bases and J 6 bases, leaving 13 bases between the germline ends. CDR1 and CDR2 from the germline V gene are SGHRS and YFSETQ. CDR3 sequence (DNA): TGCGCCAGCAGCTTGGGCGGGGGGCTAATTAATTCACCCCTCCACTTT. It yields the protein CASSLGGGLINSPLHF.